This TCR beta chain was observed in a study of blood T cell repertoires in COVID-19. Trimming took 3 bases from V and 4 from J; bases not matched to a gene: 1. Looked up from germline, CDR1 is SGDLS and CDR2 is YYNGEE. This CDR3 comprises 13 residues. The assay was immunoSEQ multiplex PCR, and TCRdb's table has in-frame clones only and misses some. Here the sample spans hundreds of thousands of clones, over 70% being singletons. This clonotype was sampled from a woman aged 45-59 years with acute or convalescent COVID-19. The sequencing input was peripheral blood. The chain carries TRBV9 and TRBJ1-5, with 7 bases lining up with TRBD1. DNA of the CDR3: TGTGCCAGCAGCGGACAGGGTAATCAGCCCCAGCATTTT. It is translated as CASSGQGNQPQHF.